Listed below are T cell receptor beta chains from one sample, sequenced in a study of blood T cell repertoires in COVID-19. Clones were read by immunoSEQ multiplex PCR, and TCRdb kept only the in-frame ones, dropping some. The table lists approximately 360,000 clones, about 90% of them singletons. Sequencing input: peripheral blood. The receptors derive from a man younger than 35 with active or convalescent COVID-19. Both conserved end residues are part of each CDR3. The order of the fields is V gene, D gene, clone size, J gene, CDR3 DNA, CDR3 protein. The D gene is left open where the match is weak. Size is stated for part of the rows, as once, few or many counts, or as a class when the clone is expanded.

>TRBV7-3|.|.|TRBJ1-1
TGTGCCAGCAGCCTGGGGGCAGTAGCTTTCTTT
CASSLGAVAFF
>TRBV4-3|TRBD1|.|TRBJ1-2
TGCGCCAGCAGCCAATCGGACAGGGGGCCAGATGGCTACACCTTC
CASSQSDRGPDGYTF
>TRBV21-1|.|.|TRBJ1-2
TGTGCCAGCAGAAATTTTGGGCAGAAAAACTATGGCTACACCTTC
CASRNFGQKNYGYTF
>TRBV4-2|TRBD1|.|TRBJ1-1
TGTGCCAGCAGCCAAGATCTTAACAGGGGGGTGGGTGGCACTGAAGCTTTCTTT
CASSQDLNRGVGGTEAFF
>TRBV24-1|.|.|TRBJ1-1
TGTGCCACCAGAACCGGGACAAGTGATGAAGCTTTCTTT
CATRTGTSDEAFF
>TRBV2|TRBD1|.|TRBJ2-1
TGTGCCAGCAGGGTACAGGGGGCGGGATACAATGAGCAGTTCTTC
CASRVQGAGYNEQFF
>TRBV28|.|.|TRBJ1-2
TGTGCCAGCAGCCTGCAAGGGGCTGGCGGCTACACCTTC
CASSLQGAGGYTF
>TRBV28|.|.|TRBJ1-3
TGTGCCAGCATACTCTCCGCCGGGGGCTCTGGAAACACCATATATTTT
CASILSAGGSGNTIYF
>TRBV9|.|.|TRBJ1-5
TGTGCCAGCAGCGAGGGAGGGGGTGCTCTACAGCCCCAGCATTTT
CASSEGGGALQPQHF
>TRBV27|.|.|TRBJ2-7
TGTGCCAGCAGTTTAGAGGCAGCCAGCTTTTCCTACGAGCAGTACTTC
CASSLEAASFSYEQYF
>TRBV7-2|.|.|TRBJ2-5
TGTGCCAGCAGCCCGACATATACGGAAGAGACCCAGTACTTC
CASSPTYTEETQYF
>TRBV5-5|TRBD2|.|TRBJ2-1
TGTGCCAGCAGCCTCCTAGCGGAACCGCAGTTCTTC
CASSLLAEPQFF
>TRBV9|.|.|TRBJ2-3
TGTGCCAGCAGCCTTAGGGGCCACACAGATACGCAGTATTTT
CASSLRGHTDTQYF
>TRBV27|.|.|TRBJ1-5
TGTGCCAGCAGTTTATCGGGGGGTCCCAGGCAGCCCCAGCATTTT
CASSLSGGPRQPQHF
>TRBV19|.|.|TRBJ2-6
TGTGCCAGTACCTATACGCAGAGGGCCAACGTGCTGACTTTC
CASTYTQRANVLTF
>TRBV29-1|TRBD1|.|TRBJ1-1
TGCAGCGTTGAAGTCTGGACAGGGCCAGTCGGAACTGAAGCTTTCTTT
CSVEVWTGPVGTEAFF
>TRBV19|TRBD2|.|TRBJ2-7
TGTGCCAGTAGTATCTCCCATGGCGGGAGTGGTTACGAGCAGTACTTC
CASSISHGGSGYEQYF
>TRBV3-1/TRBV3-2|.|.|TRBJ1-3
TGTGCCAGCAGCCTGATCGGCTCTGGAAACACCATATATTTT
CASSLIGSGNTIYF
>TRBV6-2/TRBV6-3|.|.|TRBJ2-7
TGTGCCAGCAGTTACGAACTAGATGGGTCCTACGAGCAGTACTTC
CASSYELDGSYEQYF
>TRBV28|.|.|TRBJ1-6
TGTGCCAGCAGTTTTCTCGTCGGTAAGAAAATAACTAATTCACCCCTCCACTTT
CASSFLVGKKITNSPLHF
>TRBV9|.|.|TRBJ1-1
TGTGCCAGCAGCGTTAGGGCGGGTAGCGACACTGAAGCTTTCTTT
CASSVRAGSDTEAFF
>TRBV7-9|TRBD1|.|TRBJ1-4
TGTGCCGCAGGGACAGGGGACGGAAAACTGTTTTTT
CAAGTGDGKLFF
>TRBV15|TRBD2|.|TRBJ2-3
TGTGCCACCAGCAGAGGGACTAGCTTGGATACGCAGTATTTT
CATSRGTSLDTQYF
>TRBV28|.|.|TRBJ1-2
TGTGCCAACAGCCACACCGCAACGCGCTACACCTTC
CANSHTATRYTF
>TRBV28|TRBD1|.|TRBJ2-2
TGTGCCAGCAGTCCGATCGGGACAGGGAGAACCGGGGAGCTGTTTTTT
CASSPIGTGRTGELFF
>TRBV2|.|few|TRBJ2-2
TGTGCCAGCAGTTGGCGGGCAGGGATGGCGGGGACCGGGGAGCTGTTTTTT
CASSWRAGMAGTGELFF
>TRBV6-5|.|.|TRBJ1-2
TGTGCCAGCAGTTACTCGATAACAGTAGGTGGCTACACCTTC
CASSYSITVGGYTF
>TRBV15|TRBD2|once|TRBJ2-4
TGTGCCACCAGCCCCCGCGGGGGAGGGAACATTCAGTACTTC
CATSPRGGGNIQYF
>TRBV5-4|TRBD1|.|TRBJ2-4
TGTGCCAGCAGCTTGGTGGGGGACAGGGGAAACATTCAGTACTTC
CASSLVGDRGNIQYF
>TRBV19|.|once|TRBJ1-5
TGTGCCAGTAGTATAACAGGTGGAAAGAATCAGCCCCAGCATTTT
CASSITGGKNQPQHF
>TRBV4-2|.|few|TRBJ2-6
TGTGCCAGCAGCCCCAATGGTCGGGGGTCTGGGGCCAACGTGCTGACTTTC
CASSPNGRGSGANVLTF
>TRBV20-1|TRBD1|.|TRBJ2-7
TGCAGTGCAAAGGACAGGGGCGAGCAGTACTTC
CSAKDRGEQYF
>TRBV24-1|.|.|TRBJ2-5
TGTGCCACCAGTGATGGATCAGGGTGGGTGTACGAGACCCAGTACTTC
CATSDGSGWVYETQYF
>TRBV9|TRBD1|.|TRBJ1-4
TGTGCCAGCAGCTCCCAGGACAGGGCCTCTTCAACTAATGAAAAACTGTTTTTT
CASSSQDRASSTNEKLFF
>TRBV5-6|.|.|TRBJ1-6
TGTGCCAGCAGCTTGGCACCCGTACAGAGTTCACCCCTCCACTTT
CASSLAPVQSSPLHF
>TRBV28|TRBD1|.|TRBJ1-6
TGTGCCAGCAGTTTGAAGGGGGCCTTCCTCAGCTCCTATAATTCACCCCTCCACTTT
CASSLKGAFLSSYNSPLHF
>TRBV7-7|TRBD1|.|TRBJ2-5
TGTGCTAGCAGCTTCTCACAGGGGGTTGCCGAGACCCAGTACTTC
CASSFSQGVAETQYF
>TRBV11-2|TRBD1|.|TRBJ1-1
TGTGCCAGCAGCTCTCAACAGGGGCGGAGGACTGAAGCTTTCTTT
CASSSQQGRRTEAFF
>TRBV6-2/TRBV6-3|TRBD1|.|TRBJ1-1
TGTGCCAGCAGTTCGTGGGACGGGACAGTGGCTTTCTTT
CASSSWDGTVAFF
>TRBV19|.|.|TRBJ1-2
TGTGCCAGTAGTGACCCGAAGGAGGGCTCTTATGGCTACACCTTC
CASSDPKEGSYGYTF
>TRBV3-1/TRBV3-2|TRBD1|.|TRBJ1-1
TGTGCCAGCCTGCGAGGGGGCGAAGCTTTCTTT
CASLRGGEAFF
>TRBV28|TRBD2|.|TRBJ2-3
TGTGCCAGCAGTTCACATCGACTAGCGGGAAGTCGAACAGATACGCAGTATTTT
CASSSHRLAGSRTDTQYF
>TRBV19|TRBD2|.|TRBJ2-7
TGTGCCAGCAGTACCCTATGGGGAGGGCTCTACGAGCAGTACTTC
CASSTLWGGLYEQYF
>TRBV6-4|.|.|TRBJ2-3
TGTGCCAGCAGTGACTCGACGGGGACAGATACGCAGTATTTT
CASSDSTGTDTQYF
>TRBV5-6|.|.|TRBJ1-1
TGTGCCAGCAGGTTCGGCAGCCGGGGCACTGAAGCTTTCTTT
CASRFGSRGTEAFF
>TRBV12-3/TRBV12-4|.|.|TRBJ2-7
TGTGCCAGCAGCCAGATATTCTACGAGCAGTACTTC
CASSQIFYEQYF
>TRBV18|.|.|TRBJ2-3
TGTGCCAGCTCCCGCGGTACATTCACAGATACGCAGTATTTT
CASSRGTFTDTQYF
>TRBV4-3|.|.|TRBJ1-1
TGCGCCAGCAGCCAAGCCTTGACGGACATGAACACTGAAGCTTTCTTT
CASSQALTDMNTEAFF
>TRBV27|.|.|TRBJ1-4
TGTGCCAGCGGTACGGGCGGGATTGAAAAACTGTTTTTT
CASGTGGIEKLFF
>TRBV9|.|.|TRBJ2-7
TGTGCCAGCAGCCCTTGGGGGGGCAGGCTCGACGAGCAGTACTTC
CASSPWGGRLDEQYF
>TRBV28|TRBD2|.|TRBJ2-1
TGTGCCAGCAACCTACCTGGGACTACCAATGAGCAGTTCTTC
CASNLPGTTNEQFF
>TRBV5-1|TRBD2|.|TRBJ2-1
TGCGCCAGCAGCTTGCTACGGGGGGGTTACAATGAGCAGTTCTTC
CASSLLRGGYNEQFF